These T cell receptor beta chains were read from a single sample in a study of control samples from healthy donors and cancer patients. The protocol was immunoSEQ multiplex PCR, while the TCRdb copy is restricted to in-frame clones and leaves out a portion. The profile covers 90,000 or so clones, with about 85% appearing a single time and roughly a fifth taken by the ten largest. Sequenced: blood. The source is a man under 40 in good health. CDR3s include the opening cysteine and the closing phenylalanine or tryptophan. A D gene is named only where the DNA matches it firmly. Clone size is not always given. Where it is, it says once, few, many or a class for expanded clones.

V	D	size	J	CDR3	DNA
TRBV2	-	once	TRBJ1-3	CASSPDNTGNTIYF	TGTGCCAGCAGTCCGGACAACACTGGAAACACCATATATTTT
TRBV6-5	-	-	TRBJ2-5	CASRSPGGPQETQYF	TGTGCCAGCAGGTCCCCCGGGGGGCCGCAAGAGACCCAGTACTTC
TRBV29-1	-	-	TRBJ1-2	CSVLPHGVRDYGYTF	TGCAGCGTTCTCCCCCATGGGGTAAGGGACTATGGCTACACCTTC
TRBV6-5	-	-	TRBJ1-5	CASSYGNHYSNQPQHF	TGTGCCAGCAGTTATGGAAATCACTATAGCAATCAGCCCCAGCATTTT
TRBV3-1/TRBV3-2	-	-	TRBJ1-5	CASSSQGNSNQPQHF	TGTGCCAGCAGCTCACAGGGAAATAGCAATCAGCCCCAGCATTTT
TRBV5-5	TRBD2	once	TRBJ2-7	CASSLGQGGDEQYF	TGTGCCAGCAGCTTGGGGCAGGGAGGGGACGAGCAGTACTTC
TRBV29-1	-	few	TRBJ1-1	CSASHMNTEAFF	TGCAGCGCTAGCCACATGAACACTGAAGCTTTCTTT
TRBV18	-	-	TRBJ2-7	CASSPWTSYEQYF	TGTGCCAGCTCACCGTGGACAAGTTACGAGCAGTACTTC
TRBV18	-	-	TRBJ2-5	CASSPLAGTLRETQYF	TGTGCCAGCTCACCGCTTGCGGGAACCCTGAGGGAGACCCAGTACTTC
TRBV28	-	-	TRBJ2-1	CASSFMLDNEQFF	TGTGCCAGCAGTTTTATGCTAGACAATGAGCAGTTCTTC
TRBV11-2	TRBD2	-	TRBJ2-2	CASSWTGGLMAGELFF	TGTGCCAGCAGCTGGACGGGGGGGCTAATGGCCGGGGAGCTGTTTTTT
TRBV30	-	-	TRBJ2-3	CAWSWSDTQYF	TGTGCCTGGAGCTGGTCGGATACGCAGTATTTT
TRBV5-6	TRBD2	-	TRBJ2-3	CASSSLARATDTQYF	TGTGCCAGCAGCTCACTAGCGCGCGCCACAGATACGCAGTATTTT
TRBV24-1	TRBD1	-	TRBJ1-2	CATSAMKDRVDGYTF	TGTGCCACCAGTGCCATGAAGGACAGGGTGGATGGCTACACCTTC
TRBV2	-	-	TRBJ1-3	CASSKGRKSSGNTIYF	TGTGCCAGCAGCAAAGGCCGGAAGAGCTCTGGAAACACCATATATTTT
TRBV10-3	-	-	TRBJ1-5	CAIRDGGGNQPQHF	TGTGCCATCAGGGATGGGGGGGGCAATCAGCCCCAGCATTTT
TRBV4-2	-	-	TRBJ2-7	CASSQDLAQGMYF	TGTGCCAGCAGCCAAGACCTAGCCCAAGGGATGTACTTC
TRBV2	-	-	TRBJ1-5	CASSEAGDTTLEPQHF	TGTGCCAGCAGTGAGGCGGGGGACACGACTCTGGAGCCCCAGCATTTT
TRBV29-1	-	-	TRBJ2-7	CSVENRGAGEQYF	TGCAGCGTTGAGAATCGGGGGGCTGGGGAGCAGTACTTC
TRBV3-1/TRBV3-2	-	-	TRBJ1-2	CASSPRAHQLANYGYTF	TGTGCCAGCAGCCCTCGGGCCCATCAGTTAGCTAACTATGGCTACACCTTC
TRBV11-2	-	-	TRBJ1-3	CASTFAGSSGNTIYF	TGTGCCAGCACCTTCGCAGGGAGCTCTGGAAACACCATATATTTT
TRBV5-1	-	-	TRBJ2-7	CASSYLPNSYEQYF	TGCGCCAGCAGCTATCTACCGAATTCCTACGAGCAGTACTTC
TRBV18	TRBD1	-	TRBJ2-3	CASSRGSGGLADTQYF	TGTGCCAGCTCACGGGGATCAGGGGGCTTGGCAGATACGCAGTATTTT
TRBV19	-	-	TRBJ2-3	CASSIGGADTQYF	TGTGCCAGTAGTATAGGCGGGGCAGATACGCAGTATTTT
TRBV7-9	-	-	TRBJ1-2	CAVTPRGLGYGYTF	TGTGCCGTAACCCCTCGGGGGTTGGGCTATGGCTACACCTTC
TRBV6-6	-	-	TRBJ1-4	CASTMGRGYEKLFF	TGTGCCAGCACCATGGGGAGGGGGTATGAAAAACTGTTTTTT